The 12 T cell receptor beta chains reported below all come from one sample, sequenced in a study of persistence of HIV-infected CD4 T cells. These receptors are not linked to any known antigen. Lysates of CMV-infected fibroblasts at 9.5 to 10 ug/mL stimulated these cells. Sorted nonresponding memory CD4+ T cells were CD40L-negative, CD69-negative, CD45RO-high. The immunoSEQ assay was version 4, run in survey mode. Profiled with immunoSEQ multiplex PCR; TCRdb holds only in-frame clones, not every one. Of fewer than 30,000 clones listed, roughly 78% are singletons. Sequenced here: CD4+ T cells sorted from PBMCs after approximately 19-hour stimulation, sampled from a patient who received antiretroviral therapy. The receptors were sampled from an adult man with HIV who was CMV-seropositive.

This chain uses TRBV6-4 with TRBJ2-2; D is undetermined. The CDR3 is 13 amino acids. Trimming left V 5 bases short and J 1 base short, with 5 bases between. Looked up from germline, CDR1 is MRHNA and CDR2 is SNTAGT. The CDR3, as DNA: TGTGCCAGCAGTCGACAGAACACCGGGGAGCTGTTTTTT. The encoded protein is CASSRQNTGELFF.

V usage is TRBV19 and J usage is TRBJ1-5; tentatively, D is TRBD1 (5 bases). Germline CDR1 and CDR2: LNHDA and SQIVND (reference sequence). V lost 5 bases and J lost 5, with 10 bases in between. The CDR3 has 13 residues. The CDR3 DNA reads TGTGCCAGTAGTTTAGGGGTGGATCAGCCCCAGCATTTT. Translation: CASSLGVDQPQHF.

The chain uses TRBV14 and TRBJ1-6, with no clear D. V was cut by 2 bases and J by 10 bases, with 9 bases left in between. The germline V gene encodes CDR1 SGHDN and CDR2 FVKESK. This CDR3 region has 13 residues. Written as DNA, the CDR3 is TGTGCCAGCAGCCAACAGGAATTCTCACCCCTCCACTTT. Its protein product is CASSQQEFSPLHF.

The chain couples TRBV10-1 to TRBJ2-3, with D perhaps TRBD1 (5 bases). Trimming took 2 bases from V and 0 from J, leaving 6 bases between them. This CDR3 has 14 residues. Germline CDR1 reads WNHNN; CDR2 reads SYGVQD (reference sequence). Here the CDR3 reads CASSEAGSTDTQYF. For the CDR3, the DNA is TGCGCCAGCAGTGAGGCAGGGAGCACAGATACGCAGTATTTT.

The genes are TRBV3-1 (or the pseudogene TRBV3-2) and TRBJ1-1, with D possibly TRBD1 on 5 matching bases. Trimming took off 2 bases at V and 11 bases at J, with 18 bases between the two ends. The CDR3 covers 14 residues. The germline V gene encodes CDR1 LGHDT and CDR2 YNNKEL (reference sequence). The CDR3: CASSQSGTGWRAFF. In nucleotides, the CDR3 is TGTGCCAGCAGCCAATCAGGGACGGGTTGGCGTGCTTTCTTT.

This sequence joins TRBV5-1 and TRBJ2-1; 9 bases align to TRBD2. The CDR3 covers 15 residues. The germline V gene has CDR1 SGHRS and CDR2 YFSETQ. The ends lost 6 bases at V and 3 bases at J; junction bases unmatched: 7. Here the CDR3 reads CASKVELAGYNEQFF. The CDR3 coding sequence is TGCGCCAGCAAGGTGGAACTAGCGGGCTACAATGAGCAGTTCTTC.

The chain employs TRBV3-1 (or the pseudogene TRBV3-2) and TRBJ2-6; no firm D call. Looked up from germline, CDR1 is LGHDT and CDR2 is YNNKEL (reference sequence). The CDR3 loop spans 16 amino acids. Trimming removed 0 bases from V and 0 bases from J, with 6 bases in between. CDR3 sequence (DNA): TGTGCCAGCAGCCAAGAGTATGGCTCTGGGGCCAACGTCCTGACTTTC. This sequence encodes CASSQEYGSGANVLTF.

This chain joins TRBV24-1 and TRBJ1-4; D may be TRBD1 (5 bases). This CDR3 is built from 13 residues. The germline V gene encodes CDR1 KGHDR and CDR2 SFDVKD. The V gene lost 6 bases and the J gene lost 7 bases, with 11 bases spanning the gap. CDR3 DNA: TGTGCCACCAGTCGTTCAGGGACTGAAAAACTGTTTTTT. Translated: CATSRSGTEKLFF.

This sequence joins TRBV3-1 (or the pseudogene TRBV3-2) and TRBJ2-3; TRBD1 matches at 9 bases. With 6 bases clipped from V and 1 base from J, the junction kept 17 bases outside the gene matches. Germline loops: CDR1 LGHDT, CDR2 YNNKEL (reference sequence). The CDR3 runs 19 residues. Here the CDR3 DNA reads TGTGCCAGCAGTCAATTCCGGGACAGGGATCTTGGTCGCACAGATACGCAGTATTTT. Encoded protein: CASSQFRDRDLGRTDTQYF.

V gene TRBV7-9 combines with J gene TRBJ1-2; TRBD1 aligns across 8 bases. The CDR3 is 14 amino acids. Germline CDR1 is SEHNR and CDR2 is FQNEAQ (reference sequence). Unmatched junction bases numbered 4, after V lost 3 bases and J lost 4 bases. The CDR3 region has the DNA TGTGCCAGCAGCTTCTCCGGGACAGGCTATGGCTACACCTTC. Translating it yields CASSFSGTGYGYTF.

This chain uses TRBV2 with TRBJ2-1, with D tentatively TRBD1 or TRBD2 (7 bases each). The CDR3 totals 15 residues. CDR1 and CDR2 from the germline V gene are SNHLY and FYNNEI. Trimming removed 6 bases from V and 4 bases from J, with 16 bases in between. CDR3 nucleotides: TGTGCCAGCAGACTGACAGGGAGGGAATACAATGAGCAGTTCTTC. The encoded protein is CASRLTGREYNEQFF.

The chain joins TRBV28 to TRBJ2-1; D uncertain. V lost 5 bases and J lost 0, with 8 bases in between. The germline gives CDR1 MDHEN, CDR2 SYDVKM. The CDR3 loop spans 14 amino acids. Written as DNA, the CDR3 is TGTGCCAGCAGTGGTTTTAGCTCCTACAATGAGCAGTTCTTC. Amino acid sequence: CASSGFSSYNEQFF.